This T cell receptor beta chain stems from a study of vaccination and CD4 T cells after COVID-19. Whole-study context: Collection of post-COVID samples occurred a median approximately 100 days after diagnosis, spanning a range of 35 to 161.

The CDR3 totals 14 residues. V was trimmed by 8 bases and J by 7 bases, leaving 18 bases between them. Germline V gives CDR1 LNHNV, CDR2 YYDKDF (reference sequence). Study observations and caveats: The study found median SARS-CoV-2-reactive clonotypes rising from 21 to 38, not significantly.

A remark on this clonotype: Its antigen is still unknown.

TCRdb processed the PCR reads anew with MiXCR; each CDR3 protein has one entry. The data contain around 19,000 distinct CDR3 sequences, 55% to 65% of them singletons. The sequence was obtained from a human donor who had recovered from COVID-19. V and J are TRBV15 and TRBJ2-1; D may be TRBD2 (5 bases). The specimen comprised CD4+ T cells from blood, sampled before SARS-CoV-2 vaccination. The CDR3 DNA reads TGTGCCACCGGAGGAGAGAGTGGATGGAATGAGCAGTTCTTC. Its translation: CATGGESGWNEQFF.